The rows below give T cell receptor beta chains drawn from one sample of a study of shared clonotypes between healthy human individuals. Assay used: immunoSEQ multiplex PCR; TCRdb lists only in-frame clones, some missing. This sample has 2 million to 2.5 million clones, with about 95% found just once. The specimen sequenced was naive CD8+ T cells sorted from blood. The receptors shown here come from a young man in good health. Both conserved end residues are part of each CDR3. The D gene is left open where the match is weak. Part of the rows lack a size; the others show once, few, many or a class for expanded clones.

abundance | d_gene | j_gene | v_gene | CDR3nt | CDR3aa
. | . | TRBJ1-5 | TRBV5-3 | TGTGCCAGAAGCTTCACCCAGCATTTT | CARSFTQHF
. | . | TRBJ2-1 | TRBV7-2 | TGTGCCAGCAGCTTAGTTCTGCACGAGGAGCAGTTCTTC | CASSLVLHEEQFF
. | . | TRBJ1-2 | TRBV6-4 | TGTGCCAGCAGTGACTTCTATGGCTACACCTTC | CASSDFYGYTF
. | . | TRBJ2-3 | TRBV7-9 | TGTGCCAGCAGCCCGAGCCCCGGAGGGCCACGGGATACGCAGTATTTT | CASSPSPGGPRDTQYF
. | TRBD1 | TRBJ2-7 | TRBV19 | TGTGCCAGTAGTATCGGGACAGGGGGCATCCCCTACGAGCAGTACTTC | CASSIGTGGIPYEQYF
. | TRBD2 | TRBJ2-3 | TRBV5-4 | TGTGCCAGCAGCGGGCGGGAGGACCTCACAGATACGCAGTATTTT | CASSGREDLTDTQYF
. | . | TRBJ2-5 | TRBV30 | TGTGCCTGGAGCAGGGGAGAGACCCAGTACTTC | CAWSRGETQYF
. | TRBD2 | TRBJ2-5 | TRBV9 | TGTGCCAGCAGCGTTAGCGGGGGCCACCAAGAGACCCAGTACTTC | CASSVSGGHQETQYF
. | . | TRBJ1-4 | TRBV6-5 | TGTGCCAGCAGTTACTCGGGGAATGAAAAACTGTTTTTT | CASSYSGNEKLFF
. | . | TRBJ2-3 | TRBV19 | TGTGCCAGTAGTCCCGCCGACAACACAGATACGCAGTATTTT | CASSPADNTDTQYF
. | TRBD1 | TRBJ2-7 | TRBV5-4 | TGTGCCAGCAGCTTCCGGGACAGGGAATACGAGCAGTACTTC | CASSFRDREYEQYF
few | . | TRBJ2-7 | TRBV2 | TGTGCCAGCAGTGTGGGCAGGGGCTACGAGCAGTACTTC | CASSVGRGYEQYF
. | TRBD1 | TRBJ1-4 | TRBV7-9 | TGTGCCAGCAGGGACGGACAGGACCTGGATGAAAAACTGTTTTTT | CASRDGQDLDEKLFF
. | TRBD1 | TRBJ1-5 | TRBV2 | TGTGCCAGCAGTACGACAGGGGGTGACGGACAGCCCCAGCATTTT | CASSTTGGDGQPQHF
. | . | TRBJ2-3 | TRBV28 | TGTGCCACCCGGGCAATCCCAGATACGCAGTATTTT | CATRAIPDTQYF
once | . | TRBJ1-3 | TRBV4-1 | TGCGCCAGCAGCCAAGATGACGGGGTCTCTGGAAACACCATATATTTT | CASSQDDGVSGNTIYF
. | TRBD1 | TRBJ2-1 | TRBV7-8 | TGTGCCAGCAGCAACCGGGACAGCCTCAAGCATGAGCAGTTCTTC | CASSNRDSLKHEQFF
. | . | TRBJ2-5 | TRBV11-1 | TGTGCCAGCAGCTTAACAAGTGTCATTGAGACCCAGTACTTC | CASSLTSVIETQYF
. | . | TRBJ2-7 | TRBV28 | TGTGCCAGCAGAGGACAAGACTACGAGCAGTACTTC | CASRGQDYEQYF
. | . | TRBJ1-1 | TRBV30 | TGTGCCTGGAGTGTAGGGGACCCCTGGTCTTTCTTT | CAWSVGDPWSFF
. | . | TRBJ2-1 | TRBV2 | TGTGCCAGCAGTCCCCCAGGGGGAGGAGCCTACAATGAGCAGTTCTTC | CASSPPGGGAYNEQFF
. | TRBD2 | TRBJ2-1 | TRBV4-3 | TGCGCCAGCAGCCATGTGGGTAGCGGGATTGATGAGCAGTTCTTC | CASSHVGSGIDEQFF
. | TRBD2 | TRBJ2-2 | TRBV9 | TGTGCCAGCAGCGTATATCGAAGCGGGGTCGCCGGGGAGCTGTTTTTT | CASSVYRSGVAGELFF
. | . | TRBJ2-7 | TRBV5-1 | TGCGCCAGCAGCTTGGGAGACGGACCCTACGAGCAGTACTTC | CASSLGDGPYEQYF
. | TRBD2 | TRBJ2-1 | TRBV5-1 | TGCGCCAGCAGCGAGACTAGCTCCAACTACAATGAGCAGTTCTTC | CASSETSSNYNEQFF
. | . | TRBJ2-7 | TRBV6-1 | TGTGCCAGCCTTACTGGGAGCTCCTACGAGCAGTACTTC | CASLTGSSYEQYF
once | TRBD2 | TRBJ2-7 | TRBV30 | TGTGCCTGGAGTGGACTAGCGGGCCTCGTTTACGCCTACGAGCAGTACTTC | CAWSGLAGLVYAYEQYF
. | TRBD1 | TRBJ1-2 | TRBV18 | TGTGCCAGCTCACCAGGTCCAAGACAGGGGGTAATCTATGGCTACACCTTC | CASSPGPRQGVIYGYTF
once | . | TRBJ2-3 | TRBV7-3 | TGTGCCAGCAGCTTATCGGGGGGCATCACAGATACGCAGTATTTT | CASSLSGGITDTQYF
. | TRBD2 | TRBJ2-5 | TRBV11-2 | TGTGCCAGCAGCCGGCCCGGGGAGGGCCTCCAAGAGACCCAGTACTTC | CASSRPGEGLQETQYF
. | TRBD1 | TRBJ2-3 | TRBV30 | TGTGCCTGGAGTCGACAGGGGCCTACGGATACGCAGTATTTT | CAWSRQGPTDTQYF
. | . | TRBJ2-1 | TRBV28 | TGTGCCAGCAGTCGCATCGGCGGCGGCAATGAGCAGTTCTTC | CASSRIGGGNEQFF
. | . | TRBJ2-3 | TRBV11-1 | TGTGCCAGCAGCTTAGCGGGCAGCACAGATACGCAGTATTTT | CASSLAGSTDTQYF
. | TRBD1 | TRBJ1-1 | TRBV11-2 | TGTGCCAGCAGCGAACAGGGGGGTTACACTGAAGCTTTCTTT | CASSEQGGYTEAFF
once | . | TRBJ1-1 | TRBV29-1 | TGCAGCGTTGAAGATCGTTATTCGGGGGTAGGCACTGAAGCTTTCTTT | CSVEDRYSGVGTEAFF
. | . | TRBJ2-7 | TRBV19 | TGTGCCAGTAGTATTAGGGAGACGAGCTACGAGCAGTACTTC | CASSIRETSYEQYF
. | . | TRBJ2-2 | TRBV28 | TGTGCCAGCGATTCTGAGGGGTCGAACACCGGGGAGCTGTTTTTT | CASDSEGSNTGELFF
. | . | TRBJ2-1 | TRBV18 | TGTGCCAGCTCTACCACAGACAGCTACAATGAGCAGTTCTTC | CASSTTDSYNEQFF
. | . | TRBJ2-7 | TRBV6-5 | TGTGCCAGCAGCTGGAGAACTGGTTCCTACGAGCAGTACTTC | CASSWRTGSYEQYF
. | . | TRBJ2-3 | TRBV6-5 | TGTGCCAGCGCTAGCGGCACAGATACGCAGTATTTT | CASASGTDTQYF
. | . | TRBJ2-2 | TRBV4-3 | TGCGCCAGCAGCCTAAACCACCTCGAACGAGCCACCGGGGAGCTGTTTTTT | CASSLNHLERATGELFF
. | TRBD2 | TRBJ2-3 | TRBV5-1 | TGCGCCAGCAGCCTCGGACTAGCGAGCACAGATACGCAGTATTTT | CASSLGLASTDTQYF
. | TRBD1 | TRBJ2-7 | TRBV28 | TGTGCCAGCAGTTCTACGGACAGGGGAACCTACGAGCAGTACTTC | CASSSTDRGTYEQYF
. | . | TRBJ2-1 | TRBV13 | TGTGCCAGCAGCTTTACAACCGTGTCCTACAATGAGCAGTTCTTC | CASSFTTVSYNEQFF
. | TRBD2 | TRBJ2-1 | TRBV5-4 | TGTGCCAGCAGCGTCCTGACTAGCGCGTGGGGGGACTCCTACAATGAGCAGTTCTTC | CASSVLTSAWGDSYNEQFF
. | TRBD1 | TRBJ2-3 | TRBV6-1 | TGTGCCAGCAGTGGGATTCGGACAGGGGGCTTGGATACGCAGTATTTT | CASSGIRTGGLDTQYF
. | . | TRBJ2-7 | TRBV7-9 | TGTGCCAGCAGCTTAGTGGCCGGCTCCTACGAGCAGTACTTC | CASSLVAGSYEQYF
. | TRBD1 | TRBJ1-6 | TRBV4-2 | TGTGCCAGCAGCCAACCGGGACAGGTCTCCTATAATTCACCCCTCCACTTT | CASSQPGQVSYNSPLHF
. | . | TRBJ2-6 | TRBV25-1 | TGTGCTAATCTTAAGGGTTCCGGGGCCAACGTCCTGACTTTC | CANLKGSGANVLTF
. | TRBD2 | TRBJ2-1 | TRBV4-1 | TGCGCCAGCAGCCACTCCACGGGACTAGGCGATGAGCAGTTCTTC | CASSHSTGLGDEQFF
. | TRBD2 | TRBJ2-1 | TRBV2 | TGTGCCAGCAGAGATAGCGGGAGTAAGTCCTACAATGAGCAGTTCTTC | CASRDSGSKSYNEQFF
. | . | TRBJ2-7 | TRBV5-6 | TGTGCCAGCAGCCCGACAGCGGTAGAGGGGAACTCCTACGAGCAGTACTTC | CASSPTAVEGNSYEQYF